This TCR beta chain was identified in a study of cytomegalovirus exposure and HLA in healthy donors. Study overall: There were tens of millions of unique TCRs (from HLA-typed donors) in an early data release. Points from the study as a whole: The authors excluded some V segments, including TRBV6-2 and TRBV6-3, as indistinguishable. Later, TCR association rates were found to vary by HLA locus, highest for DRB1 and lowest for HLA-C.

Note on this clone: What it binds is unknown.

The PCR ran on 60 Vbeta and 13 Jbeta primers. The protocol was immunoSEQ multiplex PCR, while the TCRdb copy is restricted to in-frame clones and leaves out a portion. The repertoire includes 200,000 to 250,000 clones, 78% of them detected once, and approximately 3.8% sits in the top ten. Those who donated were healthy bone marrow donors. The germline V gene has CDR1 WSHSY and CDR2 SAAADI. V was shortened by 3 bases and J by 4 bases, with 7 bases between the two germline ends. The CDR3 contains 13 residues. Input material: PBMCs. V gene TRBV10-2 combines with J gene TRBJ1-3, with D possibly matching TRBD1 (5 bases). The sequence derives from a male donor in good health and CMV-seronegative. The CDR3 is CASSENRGNTIYF. The CDR3 DNA sequence: TGCGCCAGCAGTGAAAACAGGGGAAACACCATATATTTT.